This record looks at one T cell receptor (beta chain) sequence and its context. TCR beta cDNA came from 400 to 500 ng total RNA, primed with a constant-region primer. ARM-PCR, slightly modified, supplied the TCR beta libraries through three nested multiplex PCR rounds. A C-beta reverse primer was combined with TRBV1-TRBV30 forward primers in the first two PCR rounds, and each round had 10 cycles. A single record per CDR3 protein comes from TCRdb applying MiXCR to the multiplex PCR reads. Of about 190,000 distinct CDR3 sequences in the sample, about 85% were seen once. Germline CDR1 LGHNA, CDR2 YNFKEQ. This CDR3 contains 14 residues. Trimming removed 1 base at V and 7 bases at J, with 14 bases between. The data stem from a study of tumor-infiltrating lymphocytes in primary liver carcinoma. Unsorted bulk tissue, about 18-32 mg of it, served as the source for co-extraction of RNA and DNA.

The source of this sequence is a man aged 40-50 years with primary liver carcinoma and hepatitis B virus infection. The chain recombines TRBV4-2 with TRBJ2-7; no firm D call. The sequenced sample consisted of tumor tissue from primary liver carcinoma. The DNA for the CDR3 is TGTGCCAGCAGCCAAGTTGTCCCCGAGGTTGAGCAGTACTTC. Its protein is CASSQVVPEVEQYF.